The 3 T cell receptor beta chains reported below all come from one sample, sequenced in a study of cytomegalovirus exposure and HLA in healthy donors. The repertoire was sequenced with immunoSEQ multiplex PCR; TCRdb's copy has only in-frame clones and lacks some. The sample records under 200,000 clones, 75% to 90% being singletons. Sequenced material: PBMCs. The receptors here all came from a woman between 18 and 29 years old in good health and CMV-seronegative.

The CDR3 bases are TGTGCCAGCAGCTATAGCCCCGGCGGGGGCACACTTACGAACTATGGCTACACCTTC. This encodes CASSYSPGGGTLTNYGYTF. This sequence joins TRBV7-8 and TRBJ1-2, with a tentative D call TRBD1 (6 bases). The CDR3 is 19 amino acids. Germline V CDR1 and CDR2: SGHVS, FQNEAQ. The V end lost 4 bases, the J end lost 2 bases, and 26 bases lay between the germline ends.

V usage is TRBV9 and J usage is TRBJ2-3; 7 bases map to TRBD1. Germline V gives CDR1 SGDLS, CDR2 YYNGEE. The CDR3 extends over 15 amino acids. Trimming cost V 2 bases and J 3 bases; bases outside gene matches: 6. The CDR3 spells CASSVNRGGTDTQYF. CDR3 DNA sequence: TGTGCCAGCAGCGTCAACAGGGGCGGGACAGATACGCAGTATTTT.

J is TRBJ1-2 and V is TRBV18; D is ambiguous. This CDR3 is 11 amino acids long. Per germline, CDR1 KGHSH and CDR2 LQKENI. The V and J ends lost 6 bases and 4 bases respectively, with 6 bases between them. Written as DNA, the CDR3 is TGTGCCAGCTCTCCCAGCTATGGCTACACCTTC. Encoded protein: CASSPSYGYTF.